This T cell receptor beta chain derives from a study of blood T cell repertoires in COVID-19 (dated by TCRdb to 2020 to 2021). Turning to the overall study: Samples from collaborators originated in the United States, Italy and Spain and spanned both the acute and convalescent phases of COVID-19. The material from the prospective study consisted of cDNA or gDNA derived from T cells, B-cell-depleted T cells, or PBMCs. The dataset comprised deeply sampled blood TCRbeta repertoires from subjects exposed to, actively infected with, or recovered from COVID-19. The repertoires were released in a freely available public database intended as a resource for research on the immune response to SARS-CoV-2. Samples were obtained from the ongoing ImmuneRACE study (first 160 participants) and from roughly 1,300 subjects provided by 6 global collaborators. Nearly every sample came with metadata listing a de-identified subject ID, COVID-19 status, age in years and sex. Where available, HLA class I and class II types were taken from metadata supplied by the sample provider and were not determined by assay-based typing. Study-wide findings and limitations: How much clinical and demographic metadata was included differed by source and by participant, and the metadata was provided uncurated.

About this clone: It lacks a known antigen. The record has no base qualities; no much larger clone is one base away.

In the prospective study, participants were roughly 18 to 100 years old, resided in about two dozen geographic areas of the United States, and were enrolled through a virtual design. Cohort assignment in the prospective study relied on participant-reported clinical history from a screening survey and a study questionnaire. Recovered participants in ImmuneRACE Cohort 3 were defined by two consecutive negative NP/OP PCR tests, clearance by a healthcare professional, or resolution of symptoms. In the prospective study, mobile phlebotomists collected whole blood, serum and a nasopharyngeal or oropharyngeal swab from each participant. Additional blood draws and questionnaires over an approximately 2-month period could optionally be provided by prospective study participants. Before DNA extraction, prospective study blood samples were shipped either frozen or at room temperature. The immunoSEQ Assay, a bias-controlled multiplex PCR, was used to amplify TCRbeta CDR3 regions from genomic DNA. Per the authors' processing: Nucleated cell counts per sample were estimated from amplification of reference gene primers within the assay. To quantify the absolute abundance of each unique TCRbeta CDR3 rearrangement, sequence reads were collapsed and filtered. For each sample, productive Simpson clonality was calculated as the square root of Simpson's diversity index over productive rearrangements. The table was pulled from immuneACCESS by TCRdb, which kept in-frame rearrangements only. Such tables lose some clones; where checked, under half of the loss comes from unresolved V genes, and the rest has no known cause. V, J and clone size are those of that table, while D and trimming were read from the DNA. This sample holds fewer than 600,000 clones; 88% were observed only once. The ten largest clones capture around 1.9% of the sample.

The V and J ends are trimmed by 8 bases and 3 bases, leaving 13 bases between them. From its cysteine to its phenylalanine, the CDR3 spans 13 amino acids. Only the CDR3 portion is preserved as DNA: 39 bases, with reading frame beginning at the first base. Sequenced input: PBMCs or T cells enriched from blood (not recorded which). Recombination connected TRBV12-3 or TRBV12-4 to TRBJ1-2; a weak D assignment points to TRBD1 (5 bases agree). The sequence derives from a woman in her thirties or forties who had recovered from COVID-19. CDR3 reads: CASRRVLYYGYTF. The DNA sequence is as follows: TGTGCCAGCCGCAGGGTCTTGTACTATGGCTACACCTTC.